Below, 8 T cell receptor beta chains from the same sample are listed, as sequenced in a study of T cells expressing NK-cell markers (TCRdb year 2020). Library creation used 5' RACE. Sequencing relied on an Illumina HiSeq 2000. The reads, reprocessed by TCRdb, yield one row per CDR3 protein sequence and no DNA. The table for this sample shows approximately 150,000 distinct CDR3 sequences. The ten largest clones capture around 10% of the sample. The sequencing sample was made of blood T cells: a sorted CD56 or NKG2C T cell subset, CD4+ or CD8+ T cells, or bulk PBMC T cells (not recorded which). Receptors originate from a man between 18 and 35 years old in good health. Donor details come from another sample of the same person, matched by shared clones.

The chain couples TRBV7-8 to TRBJ2-1; TCRdb selects TRBD2, and the lack of DNA leaves this call unchecked. Germline V gene data show CDR1 as SGHVS and CDR2 as FQNEAQ. The CDR3 is made up of 16 amino acids. This CDR3 reads CASSLPRLAAYNEQFF.

The chain links TRBV7-9 to TRBJ2-1. Germline CDR1 reads SEHNR; CDR2 reads FQNEAQ (reference sequence). The CDR3 covers 12 residues. CDR3 in amino acids: CASSSAADEQFF.

The rearrangement uses TRBV5-5 and TRBJ1-5. This CDR3 spans 15 amino acids. CDR1 is SGHKS, CDR2 YYEKEE, per germline (reference sequence). CDR3 amino acids: CASSSAWGRDQPQHF.

The chain carries TRBV27 and TRBJ2-7; TCRdb reports TRBD2, a call that lacks DNA to check it against. The CDR3 consists of 15 residues. Per the germline V gene, CDR1 is MNHEY and CDR2 is SMNVEV (reference sequence). The chain's CDR3 is CASTLAAFGDYEQYF.

The rearrangement uses TRBV4-3 and TRBJ2-1; the TCRdb call, TRBD2, lacks DNA for checking. CDR1 and CDR2 from the germline V gene are LGHNA and YSLEER. CDR3 size: 15 residues. CDR3 sequence reads: CASSQGPAVRNEQFF.

This rearrangement joins TRBV11-2 to TRBJ2-1; TCRdb gives TRBD1 as the D gene, but with no DNA this cannot be confirmed. This CDR3 is 14 amino acids long. Germline assignment: CDR1 SGHAT and CDR2 FQNNGV. CDR3: CASSPWAGGNEQFF.

CDR3 protein: CASSPQGLYEQYF. The chain joins TRBV27 to TRBJ2-7; TCRdb picks TRBD1, but there is no DNA to check that call. CDR1 MNHEY and CDR2 SMNVEV come from the germline V gene (reference sequence). This CDR3 is 13 amino acids long.

The chain joins TRBV27 to TRBJ2-7; without DNA, the TCRdb call of TRBD1 cannot be checked. CDR3 length: 15 amino acids. The germline CDR1 and CDR2 sequences are MNHEY and SMNVEV (reference sequence). The CDR3 sequence: CASSHRQGIEYEQYF.